Listed here are 3 T cell receptor beta chains from one sample, sequenced in a study of identical twins. TCRdb re-called the 5' RACE reads with MiXCR, one entry per CDR3 protein. The table lists roughly 1,500,000 distinct CDR3 sequences, more than 30% of them singletons. Sequencing input: cord blood. The receptor source for this set is a newborn girl in good health.

This chain joins TRBV6-1 and TRBJ1-6; 7 bases map to TRBD1. Germline trimming cut 9 bases from V and 9 bases from J; bases unmatched to any gene: 8. Germline CDR1 MNHNS, CDR2 SASEGT. This CDR3 contains 13 residues. DNA of the CDR3: TGTGCCAGTGACAGGGTCGGGATTTCACCCCTCCACTTT. Its translation: CASDRVGISPLHF.

This clonotype showed up just a few times. The V call is TRBV20-1, the J call TRBJ2-7; no clear D gene. V lost 5 bases, J lost 2 bases, and 22 bases lay in between. Per germline, CDR1 DFQATT and CDR2 SNEGSKA (reference sequence). This CDR3 contains 16 residues. CDR3 sequence: CSAGIGRSFVAYEQYF. The CDR3, as DNA: TGCAGTGCTGGAATTGGACGTAGCTTCGTGGCCTACGAGCAGTACTTC.

V and J are TRBV7-2 and TRBJ2-1, with 7 bases matching TRBD1. The CDR3 has 13 amino acids. Germline-derived CDR1 and CDR2 are SGHTA and FQGNSA. V lost 3 bases, J lost 8 bases, and 4 bases stayed unmatched. DNA for the CDR3: TGTGCCAGCAGCTTTAACAGGGGTTATGAGCAGTTCTTC. Encoded protein: CASSFNRGYEQFF. Filled out from reference TRBV7-2 and TRBJ2-1, the complete variable domain reads GAGVSQSPSNKVTEKGKDVELRCDPISGHTALYWYRQSLGQGLEFLIYFQGNSAPDKSGLPSDRFSAERTGGSVSTLTIQRTQQEDSAVYLCASSFNRGYEQFFGPGTRLTVL.